Reported below is one T cell receptor beta chain. This sample stems from a study of blood T cell repertoires in COVID-19. Sequencing used immunoSEQ multiplex PCR; TCRdb keeps in-frame clones, though not all of them. The profile shows roughly 250,000 clones, around 90% of them singletons. The CDR3 extends over 18 amino acids. Trimming took off 4 bases at V and 0 bases at J, with 18 bases between the two ends. Per germline, CDR1 MDHEN and CDR2 SYDVKM. This receptor was identified in a woman aged 40 to 50 who had been exposed to COVID-19. The sample comprised PBMCs or T cells enriched from blood (not recorded which). The chain uses TRBV28 and TRBJ1-4; D perhaps matches TRBD1 (6 bases). The CDR3: CASSSPRGPQSTNEKLFF. The CDR3 DNA sequence: TGTGCCAGCAGTTCTCCCAGGGGCCCCCAATCAACTAATGAAAAACTGTTTTTT.